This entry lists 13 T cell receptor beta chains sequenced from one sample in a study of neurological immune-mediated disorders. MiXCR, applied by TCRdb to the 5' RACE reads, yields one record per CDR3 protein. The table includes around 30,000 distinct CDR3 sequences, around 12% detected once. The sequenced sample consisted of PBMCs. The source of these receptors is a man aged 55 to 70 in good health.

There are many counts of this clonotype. The CDR3 DNA reads as TGCGCCAGCAGCCCACAGGGGGTCTCTAGCACAGATACGCAGTATTTT. It encodes CASSPQGVSSTDTQYF. This chain joins TRBV5-1 and TRBJ2-3; 8 bases line up with TRBD1. The CDR3 is 16 amino acids. J lost 0 bases, V lost 4 bases, and 7 bases had no gene match. Per germline, CDR1 SGHRS and CDR2 YFSETQ.

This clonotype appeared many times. The CDR3 coding sequence is TGCGCCAGCAGCCAAGATCGCGCGCGGAACTATGGCTACACCTTC. It codes for CASSQDRARNYGYTF. The chain uses TRBV4-3 and TRBJ1-2; D not resolved. CDR1 and CDR2 from the germline V gene are LGHNA and YSLEER. The CDR3 length is 15 residues. The V end was cut by 0 bases, the J end by 2 bases, with 10 bases between.

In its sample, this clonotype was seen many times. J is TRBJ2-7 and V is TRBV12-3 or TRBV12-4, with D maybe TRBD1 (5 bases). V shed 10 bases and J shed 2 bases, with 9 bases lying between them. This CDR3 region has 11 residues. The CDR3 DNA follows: TGTGCCAAGACAGTGCCCTACGAGCAGTACTTC. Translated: CAKTVPYEQYF.

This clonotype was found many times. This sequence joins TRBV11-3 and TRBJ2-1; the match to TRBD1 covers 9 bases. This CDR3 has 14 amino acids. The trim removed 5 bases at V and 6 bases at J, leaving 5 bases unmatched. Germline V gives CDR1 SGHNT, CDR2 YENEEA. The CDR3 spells CASSLGQGPNEQFF. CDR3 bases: TGTGCCAGCAGCCTAGGACAGGGGCCCAATGAGCAGTTCTTC.

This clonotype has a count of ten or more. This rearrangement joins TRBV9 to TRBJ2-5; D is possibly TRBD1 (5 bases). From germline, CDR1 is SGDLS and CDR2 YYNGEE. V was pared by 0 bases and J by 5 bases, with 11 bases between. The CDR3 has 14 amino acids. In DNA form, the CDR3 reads TGTGCCAGCAGCGTAGATGTGGGGCGGGAGACCCAGTACTTC. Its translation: CASSVDVGRETQYF.

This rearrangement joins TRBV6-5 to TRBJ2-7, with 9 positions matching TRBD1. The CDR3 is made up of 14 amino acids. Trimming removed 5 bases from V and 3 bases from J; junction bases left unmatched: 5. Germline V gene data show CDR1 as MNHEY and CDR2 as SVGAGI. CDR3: CASSKGQGGYEQYF. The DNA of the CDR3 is TGTGCCAGCAGTAAGGGACAGGGAGGCTACGAGCAGTACTTC.

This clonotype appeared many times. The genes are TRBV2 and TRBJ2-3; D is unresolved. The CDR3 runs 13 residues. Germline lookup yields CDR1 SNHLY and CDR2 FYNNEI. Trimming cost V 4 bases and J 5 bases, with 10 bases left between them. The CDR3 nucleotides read TGTGCCAGCAGTGTAGGACCAGTAGATACGCAGTATTTT. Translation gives CASSVGPVDTQYF.

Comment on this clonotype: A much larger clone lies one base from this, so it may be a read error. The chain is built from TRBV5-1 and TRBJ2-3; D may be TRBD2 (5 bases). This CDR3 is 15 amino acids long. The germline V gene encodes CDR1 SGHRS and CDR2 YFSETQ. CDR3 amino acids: CANSFSGIRTDTQYF. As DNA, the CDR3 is TGCGCCAACAGCTTTTCCGGGATCCGCACAGATACGCAGTATTTT.

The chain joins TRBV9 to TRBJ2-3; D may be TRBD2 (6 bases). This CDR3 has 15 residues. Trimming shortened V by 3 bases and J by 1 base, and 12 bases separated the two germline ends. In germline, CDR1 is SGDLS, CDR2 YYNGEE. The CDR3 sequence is CASSAMEGGTDTQYF. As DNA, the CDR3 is TGTGCCAGCAGCGCCATGGAGGGCGGCACAGATACGCAGTATTTT.

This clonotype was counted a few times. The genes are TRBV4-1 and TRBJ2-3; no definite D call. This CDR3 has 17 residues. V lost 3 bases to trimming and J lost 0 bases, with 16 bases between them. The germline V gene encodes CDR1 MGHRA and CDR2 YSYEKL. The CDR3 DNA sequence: TGCGCCAGCAGCCAGCATGCGGCACGGGCTAGCACAGATACGCAGTATTTT. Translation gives CASSQHAARASTDTQYF.

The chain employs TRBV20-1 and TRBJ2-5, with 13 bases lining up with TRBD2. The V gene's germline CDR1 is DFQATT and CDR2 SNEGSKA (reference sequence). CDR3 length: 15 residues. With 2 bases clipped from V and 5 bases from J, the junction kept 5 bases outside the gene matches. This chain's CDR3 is CSARRTSGGRETQYF. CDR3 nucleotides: TGCAGTGCTAGACGGACTAGCGGGGGCAGGGAGACCCAGTACTTC.

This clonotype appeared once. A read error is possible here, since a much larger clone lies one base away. CDR3 in amino acids: CASSPTGEGDGELFF. The CDR3 region has the DNA TGTGCCAGCAGCCCCACGGGAGAGGGGGACGGGGAGCTGTTTTTT. The gene calls are TRBV9 and TRBJ2-2; D could derive from TRBD1 or TRBD2 (6 bases each). Trimming cost V 4 bases and J 7 bases, with 17 bases left between them. Per germline, CDR1 SGDLS and CDR2 YYNGEE. The CDR3 runs 15 residues.

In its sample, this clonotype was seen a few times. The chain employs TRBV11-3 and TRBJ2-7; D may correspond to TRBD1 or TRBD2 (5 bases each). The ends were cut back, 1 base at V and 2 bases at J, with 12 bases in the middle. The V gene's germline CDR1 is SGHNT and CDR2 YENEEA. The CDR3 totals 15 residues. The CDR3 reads CASSLGPGPPYEQYF. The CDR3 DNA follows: TGTGCCAGCAGCTTAGGACCGGGACCACCCTACGAGCAGTACTTC.